The present TCR beta chain was sequenced within a study of follicular helper T cells after annual influenza vaccination. Study results and limitations: ICOS-CD38- cTfh most often held earlier Day 7 ICOS+CD38+ clones.

Indicated time point: 2014-2015 season, 7 days after vaccination. Community-dwelling subjects without influenza vaccination in the prior 6 months were enrolled. In the case of this clone: Its antigen is as yet unknown.

The CDR3 has 12 residues. Per the germline V gene, CDR1 is MNHEY and CDR2 is SVGAGI. TCRdb's table, derived via immunoSEQ multiplex PCR, lists solely in-frame clones and lacks some. The table records about 15,000 clones, approximately 84% of them present only once. The chain links TRBV6-5 to TRBJ2-5; no clear D. The J call is in doubt because the DNA end fits TRBJ2-7 better. The TCR was taken from an adult who received the influenza vaccine. The specimen comprised CXCR5+ CD38- circulating T follicular helper cells from blood, sampled 7 days after influenza vaccination. Specified subset: circulating Tfh, non-naive CD4+CXCR5+PD-1+ (ICOS+CD38+ or ICOS-CD38-). The CDR3 region has the DNA TGTGCCAGCAGCCGAACGGGTCTCGAGCAGTACTTC. This translates into CASSRTGLEQYF.